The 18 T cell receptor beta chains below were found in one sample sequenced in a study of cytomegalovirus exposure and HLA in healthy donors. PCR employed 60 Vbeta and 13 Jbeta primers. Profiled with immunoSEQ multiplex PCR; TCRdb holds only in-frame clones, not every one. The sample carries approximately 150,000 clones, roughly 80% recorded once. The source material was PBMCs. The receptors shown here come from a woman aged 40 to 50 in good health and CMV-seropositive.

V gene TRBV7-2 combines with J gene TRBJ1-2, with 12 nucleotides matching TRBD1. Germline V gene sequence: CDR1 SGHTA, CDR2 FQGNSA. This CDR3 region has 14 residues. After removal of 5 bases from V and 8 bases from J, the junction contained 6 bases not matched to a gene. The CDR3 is CASSQGQGAGGYTF. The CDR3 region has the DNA TGTGCCAGCAGCCAGGGACAGGGGGCGGGAGGCTACACCTTC. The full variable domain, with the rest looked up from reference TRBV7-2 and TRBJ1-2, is GAGVSQSPSNKVTEKGKDVELRCDPISGHTALYWYRQSLGQGLEFLIYFQGNSAPDKSGLPSDRFSAERTGGSVSTLTIQRTQQEDSAVYLCASSQGQGAGGYTFGSGTRLTVV.

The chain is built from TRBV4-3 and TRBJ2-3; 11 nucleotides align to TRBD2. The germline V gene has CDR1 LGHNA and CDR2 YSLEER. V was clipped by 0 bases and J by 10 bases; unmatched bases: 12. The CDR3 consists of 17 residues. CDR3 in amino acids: CASSQEGWLAGGSSQYF. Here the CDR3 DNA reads TGCGCCAGCAGCCAAGAAGGTTGGCTAGCGGGGGGATCATCGCAGTATTTT.

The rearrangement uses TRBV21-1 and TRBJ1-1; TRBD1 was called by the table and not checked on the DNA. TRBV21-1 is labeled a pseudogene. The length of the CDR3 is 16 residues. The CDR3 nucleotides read TGTGCCAGCAGCAACCTTTGGACAGGGTGGACCACTGAAGCTTTCTTT. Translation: CASSNLWTGWTTEAFF.

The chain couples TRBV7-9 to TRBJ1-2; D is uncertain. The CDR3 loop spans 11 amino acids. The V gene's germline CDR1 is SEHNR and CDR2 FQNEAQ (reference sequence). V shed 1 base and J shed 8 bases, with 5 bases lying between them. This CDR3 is CASSLELGYTF. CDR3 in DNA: TGTGCCAGCAGCTTAGAGCTAGGCTACACCTTC.

CDR3 sequence (DNA): TGCGCCAGCAGCACCTCAGGGGCCTCCTACGAGCAGTACTTC. It is translated as CASSTSGASYEQYF. The V call is TRBV5-1, the J call TRBJ2-7; D may be TRBD1 (6 bases). V was pared by 4 bases and J by 0 bases, with 11 bases between. The CDR3 totals 14 residues. The V gene's germline CDR1 is SGHRS and CDR2 YFSETQ.

The DNA for the CDR3 is TGTGCCACCAGCAGTCTGGGACAGGGGACCTATGGCTACACCTTC. Amino acids: CATSSLGQGTYGYTF. The V gene is TRBV15, the J gene TRBJ1-2, with 10 bases lining up with TRBD1. V was clipped by 3 bases and J by 4 bases; unmatched bases: 5. There are 15 residues in the CDR3. CDR1 is LNHNV, CDR2 YYDKDF, per germline (reference sequence).

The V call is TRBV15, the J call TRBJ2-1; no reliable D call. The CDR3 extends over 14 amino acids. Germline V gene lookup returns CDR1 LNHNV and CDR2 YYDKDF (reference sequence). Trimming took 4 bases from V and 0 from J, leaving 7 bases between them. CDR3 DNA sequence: TGTGCCACCAGCAAAGAATACTCCTACAATGAGCAGTTCTTC. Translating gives CATSKEYSYNEQFF.

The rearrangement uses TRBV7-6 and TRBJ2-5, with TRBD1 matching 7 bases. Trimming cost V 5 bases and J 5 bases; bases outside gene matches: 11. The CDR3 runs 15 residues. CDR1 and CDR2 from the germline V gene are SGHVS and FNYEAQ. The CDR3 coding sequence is TGTGCCAGCAGCGGATATGAGGGGGCAGTGGAGACCCAGTACTTC. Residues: CASSGYEGAVETQYF.

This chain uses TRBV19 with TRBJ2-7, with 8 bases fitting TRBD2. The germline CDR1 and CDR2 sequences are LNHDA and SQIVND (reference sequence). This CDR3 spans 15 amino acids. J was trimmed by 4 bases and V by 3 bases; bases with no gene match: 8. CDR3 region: CASSIPGLGNYEQYF. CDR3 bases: TGTGCCAGTAGTATCCCGGGACTAGGAAATTACGAGCAGTACTTC.

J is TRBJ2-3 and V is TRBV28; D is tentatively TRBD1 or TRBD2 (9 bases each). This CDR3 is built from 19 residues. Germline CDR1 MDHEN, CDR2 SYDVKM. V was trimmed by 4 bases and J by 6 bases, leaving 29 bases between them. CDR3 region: CASSSRDRVAGEGSDTQYF. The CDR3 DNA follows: TGTGCCAGCAGTTCCCGGGACAGGGTAGCGGGAGAAGGGTCGGATACGCAGTATTTT.

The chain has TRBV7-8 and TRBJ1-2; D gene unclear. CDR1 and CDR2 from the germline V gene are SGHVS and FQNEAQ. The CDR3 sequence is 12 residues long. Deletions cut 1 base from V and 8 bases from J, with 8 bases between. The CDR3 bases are TGTGCCAGCAGCTTAGGAGTCTGGGGCTACACCTTC. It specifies CASSLGVWGYTF.

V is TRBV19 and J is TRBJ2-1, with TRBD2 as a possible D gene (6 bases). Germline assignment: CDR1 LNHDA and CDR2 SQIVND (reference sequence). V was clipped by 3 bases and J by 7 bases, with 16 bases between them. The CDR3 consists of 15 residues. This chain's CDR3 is CASSILGSGLNEQFF. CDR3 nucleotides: TGTGCCAGTAGTATCCTCGGGAGTGGGTTAAATGAGCAGTTCTTC.

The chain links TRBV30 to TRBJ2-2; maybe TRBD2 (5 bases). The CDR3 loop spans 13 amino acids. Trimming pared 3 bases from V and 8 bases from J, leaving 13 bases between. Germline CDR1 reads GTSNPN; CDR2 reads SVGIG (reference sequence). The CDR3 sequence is CAWSLGGRGELFF. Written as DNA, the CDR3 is TGTGCCTGGAGCTTGGGCGGGCGAGGGGAGCTGTTTTTT.

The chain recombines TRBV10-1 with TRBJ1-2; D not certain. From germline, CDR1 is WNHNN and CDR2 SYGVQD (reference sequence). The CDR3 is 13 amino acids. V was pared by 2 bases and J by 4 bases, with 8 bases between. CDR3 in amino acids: CASSERRGYGYTF. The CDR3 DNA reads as TGCGCCAGCAGTGAGAGACGGGGCTATGGCTACACCTTC.

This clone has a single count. CDR3 coding DNA: TGTGCGACCCGGGGGGTCCAAGAGACCCAGTACTTC. Translated: CATRGVQETQYF. The rearrangement joins TRBV27 to TRBJ2-5; 7 bases line up with TRBD2. Germline V gene data show CDR1 as MNHEY and CDR2 as SMNVEV (reference sequence). There are 12 residues in the CDR3.

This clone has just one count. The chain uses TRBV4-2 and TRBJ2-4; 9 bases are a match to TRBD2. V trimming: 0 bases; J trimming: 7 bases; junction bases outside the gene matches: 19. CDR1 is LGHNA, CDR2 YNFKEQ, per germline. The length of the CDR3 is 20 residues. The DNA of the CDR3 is TGTGCCAGCAGCCAAGAACCGGTTGCGGGGGGGCTTTCCGGAGGGAACATTCAGTACTTC. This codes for CASSQEPVAGGLSGGNIQYF.

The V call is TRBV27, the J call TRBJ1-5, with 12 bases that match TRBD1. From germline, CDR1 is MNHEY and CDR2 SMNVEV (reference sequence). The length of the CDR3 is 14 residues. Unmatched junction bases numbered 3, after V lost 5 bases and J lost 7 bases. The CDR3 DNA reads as TGTGCCAGCAGTGGGACAGGGGGCGTGCAGCCCCAGCATTTT. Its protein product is CASSGTGGVQPQHF.

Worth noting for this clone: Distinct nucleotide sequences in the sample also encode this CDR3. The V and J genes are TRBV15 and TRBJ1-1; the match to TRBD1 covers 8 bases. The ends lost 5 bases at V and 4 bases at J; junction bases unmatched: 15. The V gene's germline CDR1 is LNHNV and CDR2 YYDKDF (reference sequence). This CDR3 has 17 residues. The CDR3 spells CATSPTGAQGEFTEAFF. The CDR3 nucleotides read TGTGCCACCAGCCCGACGGGGGCACAGGGGGAGTTCACTGAAGCTTTCTTT.